This entry describes one T cell receptor (beta chain). Its antigen is currently unknown. Generated by immunoSEQ multiplex PCR, the TCRdb table keeps only in-frame clones and is missing some. The sample holds 150,000 or so clones, 90% to 95% seen once. The data are from a study of T cell responses to AZD1222 COVID-19 vaccine. The study, taken as a whole, reports: A rise in Spike-specific TCR breadth and depth followed two AZD1222 doses. Regions 160-218 and 743-854 dominated among vaccine-associated CD4 TCRs spanning spike. The study identified only five to seven AZD1222 recipients as seropositive at baseline. Females made up more of the donors, who were largely white British, and clonal diversity may have come out too low.

The CDR3 sequence is 14 residues long. Trimming pared 6 bases from V and 5 bases from J, leaving 17 bases between. This sequence was found in an adult in good health. Sequences were derived from peripheral blood, sampled on day 0 of AZD1222 vaccination. The chain joins TRBV6-7 to TRBJ2-7; the D is unclear. TRBV6-7 is reported as an ORF; its role is uncertain. CDR3 region: CASRLLEVRHEQYF. The CDR3 DNA reads TGTGCCAGCAGGCTCCTAGAAGTCCGTCACGAGCAGTACTTC.